The 32 T cell receptor beta chains listed next were all sequenced from one sample in a study of OX40 agonist ivuxolimab in advanced cancers. Libraries came from the immunoSEQ multiplex PCR assay. In its TCRdb copy, this immuneACCESS table keeps in-frame sequences only and misses some clones. Where compared with another copy, unresolved V genes explain less than half of these, and the others have no known cause. Counted in this sample were about 44,000 clones; around 90% of them appeared once. The ten largest clones add up to 18% of the sample. Sequences were derived from CD4+ or CD8+ T cells sorted from blood, sampled in a trial of the OX40 agonist ivuxolimab. Receptors were obtained from an adult with an advanced solid tumor such as melanoma, head and neck, liver or kidney cancer.

The chain uses TRBV5-4 and TRBJ2-3, with D possibly matching TRBD1 (6 bases). The CDR3 spans 16 residues. Germline lookup yields CDR1 SGHNT and CDR2 YYREEE (reference sequence). Trimming cost V 1 base and J 3 bases, with 15 bases left between them. For the CDR3, the DNA is TGTGCCAGCAGCTTGAAACAGGGTATCATAACAGATACGCAGTATTTT. Residues: CASSLKQGIITDTQYF.

This clone has just one count. The CDR3 region has the DNA TGTGCCAGCAGTCGGACAGGGAGAAACAATGAGCAGTTCTTC. Translating it yields CASSRTGRNNEQFF. The rearrangement links TRBV6-4 to TRBJ2-1, with 8 bases lining up with TRBD1. The V segment lost 5 bases and the J segment 5 bases; nucleotides outside the gene matches: 5. This CDR3 has 14 amino acids. The V gene's germline CDR1 is MRHNA and CDR2 SNTAGT.

This clone has just a few counts. V gene TRBV4-3 combines with J gene TRBJ2-2; 8 bases match TRBD2. CDR1 LGHNA and CDR2 YSLEER come from the germline V gene. V lost 0 bases and J lost 2; bases outside the gene matches: 5. The CDR3 totals 17 residues. The chain's CDR3 is CASSQDREGLNTGELFF. For the CDR3, the DNA is TGCGCCAGCAGCCAAGATCGGGAGGGATTAAACACCGGGGAGCTGTTTTTT.

The V and J genes are TRBV15 and TRBJ1-2; D ambiguous. Germline loops: CDR1 LNHNV, CDR2 YYDKDF (reference sequence). The CDR3 spans 14 residues. The ends were cut back, 5 bases at V and 4 bases at J, with 14 bases in the middle. The CDR3 nucleotides read TGTGCCACCAGCGGTGTTCCGAAGCTCTATGGCTACACCTTC. It codes for CATSGVPKLYGYTF.

In its sample, this clone was seen a few times. The V and J genes are TRBV28 and TRBJ2-1; D is undetermined. Germline V lookup: CDR1 MDHEN, CDR2 SYDVKM. CDR3 size: 13 residues. Between the trimmed V and J ends, which lost 3 bases and 2 bases, there was a span of 5 bases. CDR3 nucleotides: TGTGCCAGCAGTTTGGTCGCCTACAATGAGCAGTTCTTC. Protein: CASSLVAYNEQFF.

This clone was seen a single time. The V gene is TRBV9, the J gene TRBJ2-4; 8 bases line up with TRBD1. The CDR3 is 15 amino acids. The ends lost 0 bases at V and 8 bases at J; junction bases unmatched: 7. Germline V gene sequence: CDR1 SGDLS, CDR2 YYNGEE. The CDR3 loop reads CASSVAGRGLDIQYF. As DNA, the CDR3 is TGTGCCAGCAGCGTAGCTGGCAGGGGGCTGGACATTCAGTACTTC.

The CDR3: CASSLVAGSRGDTQYF. DNA for the CDR3: TGTGCCAGCAGCTTAGTGGCGGGCTCCCGGGGAGATACGCAGTATTTT. The genes are TRBV7-6 and TRBJ2-3; D might be TRBD2 (5 bases). CDR1 and CDR2 from the germline V gene are SGHVS and FNYEAQ. The CDR3 is 16 amino acids. Trimming removed 1 base at V and 5 bases at J, with 16 bases between.

The chain employs TRBV27 and TRBJ2-1; D not certain. The CDR3 extends over 13 amino acids. CDR1 and CDR2 from the germline V gene are MNHEY and SMNVEV (reference sequence). Trimming took 3 bases from V and 12 from J, leaving 15 bases between them. The CDR3 DNA reads as TGTGCCAGCAGTTTCACCCCGATGGTTCTGCAGTTCTTC. This translates into CASSFTPMVLQFF.

The chain recombines TRBV5-1 with TRBJ1-4, with D possibly matching TRBD1 (5 bases). V was clipped by 0 bases and J by 5 bases, with 14 bases between them. The germline V gene encodes CDR1 SGHRS and CDR2 YFSETQ. The CDR3 covers 16 residues. The CDR3 loop is CASSLGEGLRNEKLFF. CDR3 in DNA: TGCGCCAGCAGCTTGGGCGAGGGACTGAGGAATGAAAAACTGTTTTTT.

CDR3 DNA sequence: TGTGCCAGCAGTGATGTACAGGGGCGCAAGACCCAGTACTTC. Its translation is CASSDVQGRKTQYF. The chain uses TRBV2 and TRBJ2-5; 7 nucleotides match TRBD1. Germline loops: CDR1 SNHLY, CDR2 FYNNEI. The ends lost 3 bases at V and 6 bases at J; junction bases unmatched: 7. The CDR3 consists of 14 residues.

The genes are TRBV2 and TRBJ2-6; possibly TRBD1 for D (5 bases). Between the trimmed V and J ends, which lost 10 bases and 0 bases, there was a span of 16 bases. This CDR3 contains 16 residues. Germline CDR1 SNHLY, CDR2 FYNNEI. Here the CDR3 DNA reads TGTGCCACCTATACCTTGACAGTCTCTGGGGCCAACGTCCTGACTTTC. Translating it yields CATYTLTVSGANVLTF.

This chain links TRBV4-3 with TRBJ1-5; no firm D call. From germline, CDR1 is LGHNA and CDR2 YSLEER. The CDR3 is 14 residues long. Trimming cost V 4 bases and J 3 bases, with 10 bases left between them. CDR3 bases: TGCGCCAGCAGCCCCGGGCCAGTCAATCAGCCCCAGCATTTT. Translating it yields CASSPGPVNQPQHF.

J is TRBJ1-1 and V is TRBV28; D remains ambiguous. The CDR3 covers 12 residues. Germline-derived CDR1 and CDR2 are MDHEN and SYDVKM. The V and J ends lost 4 bases and 0 bases respectively, with 3 bases between them. In nucleotides, the CDR3 is TGTGCCAGCAGTTCAATGAACACTGAAGCTTTCTTT. This gives the protein CASSSMNTEAFF.

This chain connects TRBV7-3 to TRBJ2-7, with 7 bases aligning to TRBD2. Germline V gives CDR1 SGHTA, CDR2 FQGTGA. CDR3 size: 15 residues. Trimming at V came to 4 bases and at J to 2 bases, leaving 8 bases not matched to a gene. The CDR3, as DNA: TGTGCCAGCAGCTCCTCTGGCGGGGGTGCCTACGAGCAGTACTTC. This sequence encodes CASSSSGGGAYEQYF. The entire variable domain, with the rest obtained from reference TRBV7-3 and TRBJ2-7, is as follows: GAGVSQTPSNKVTEKGKYVELRCDPISGHTALYWYRQSLGQGPEFLIYFQGTGAADDSGLPNDRFFAVRPEGSVSTLKIQRTERGDSAVYLCASSSSGGGAYEQYFGPGTRLTVT.

The J gene is TRBJ1-2, the V gene TRBV7-6; TRBD1 agrees at 8 bases. From germline, CDR1 is SGHVS and CDR2 FNYEAQ. The CDR3 length is 13 residues. The V and J ends lost 5 bases and 3 bases, in that order; junction bases with no gene match: 2. In DNA form, the CDR3 reads TGTGCCAGCAGCATACAGGGGGACTATGGCTACACCTTC. Its translation: CASSIQGDYGYTF.

The V gene is TRBV7-3, the J gene TRBJ1-2; the match to TRBD1 covers 7 bases. Looked up from germline, CDR1 is SGHTA and CDR2 is FQGTGA. Trimming removed 0 bases from V and 6 bases from J; junction bases left unmatched: 1. This CDR3 has 13 residues. CDR3 protein: CASSLTTGNGYTF. CDR3 DNA sequence: TGTGCCAGCAGCTTAACGACAGGGAATGGCTACACCTTC.

The chain has TRBV5-5 and TRBJ1-1, with TRBD1 as a possible D gene (5 bases). Germline V gene sequence: CDR1 SGHKS, CDR2 YYEKEE (reference sequence). Trimming left V 0 bases short and J 1 base short, with 13 bases between. This CDR3 is 16 amino acids long. Here the CDR3 reads CASSLAGPGGNTEAFF. The CDR3 nucleotides are TGTGCCAGCAGCTTGGCGGGCCCTGGGGGGAACACTGAAGCTTTCTTT.

This rearrangement joins TRBV19 to TRBJ2-5, with D uncertain. The CDR3 extends over 14 amino acids. Trimming cost V 7 bases and J 5 bases, with 17 bases left between them. Germline assignment: CDR1 LNHDA and CDR2 SQIVND (reference sequence). CDR3 region: CASMGIEVGETQYF. The CDR3 DNA reads TGTGCCAGTATGGGGATCGAGGTGGGGGAGACCCAGTACTTC.

This clone was seen a handful of times. This chain uses TRBV5-1 with TRBJ1-3; TRBD1 matches 7 bases. The germline CDR1 and CDR2 sequences are SGHRS and YFSETQ. The CDR3 length is 14 residues. J was trimmed by 2 bases and V by 4 bases; bases with no gene match: 3. The CDR3 loop reads CASSRGQTGNTIYF. The CDR3 bases are TGCGCCAGCAGCCGGGGACAGACTGGAAACACCATATATTTT.

V is TRBV4-1 and J is TRBJ2-3, with 8 positions matching TRBD2. V shed 3 bases, J shed 4 bases, and the junction held 12 bases outside the gene matches. Germline-derived CDR1 and CDR2 are MGHRA and YSYEKL. The CDR3 has 17 amino acids. CDR3 in DNA: TGCGCCAGCAGCCATCCCTTGACGGGGGGGCCTGCAGATACGCAGTATTTT. Amino acid sequence: CASSHPLTGGPADTQYF.

The chain links TRBV11-2 to TRBJ2-3, with TRBD2 as a possible D gene (5 bases). This CDR3 is 17 amino acids long. Trimming stripped 3 bases from V and 0 bases from J, with 16 bases between. Germline CDR1 reads SGHAT; CDR2 reads FQNNGV. The DNA for the CDR3 is TGTGCCAGCAGCTTCCAGTGGGAGACCTCTAGCACAGATACGCAGTATTTT. Translated: CASSFQWETSSTDTQYF. Full variable domain (missing parts from reference TRBV11-2 and TRBJ2-3): EAGVAQSPRYKIIEKRQSVAFWCNPISGHATLYWYQQILGQGPKLLIQFQNNGVVDDSQLPKDRFSAERLKGVDSTLKIQPAKLEDSAVYLCASSFQWETSSTDTQYFGPGTRLTVL.

This sequence joins TRBV4-1 and TRBJ2-5; tentatively, D is TRBD1 or TRBD2 (5 bases each). This CDR3 has 18 residues. In germline, CDR1 is MGHRA, CDR2 YSYEKL. Trimming left V 2 bases short and J 5 bases short, with 24 bases between. This chain's CDR3 is CASSQTPGPVDSQETQYF. CDR3 DNA sequence: TGCGCCAGCAGCCAAACGCCGGGACCCGTAGACTCCCAGGAGACCCAGTACTTC.

The V call is TRBV5-1, the J call TRBJ2-7, with 12 nucleotides matching TRBD2. The V gene's germline CDR1 is SGHRS and CDR2 YFSETQ. V lost 4 bases to trimming and J lost 7 bases; unmatched junction nucleotides: 6. The CDR3 is 14 residues long. The CDR3: CASSTRLAGVEQYF. In nucleotides, the CDR3 is TGCGCCAGCAGCACGAGACTAGCGGGGGTAGAGCAGTACTTC.

This clone was recorded once. The chain is built from TRBV10-3 and TRBJ1-1, with 9 bases matching TRBD1. V trimming: 6 bases; J trimming: 3 bases; junction bases outside the gene matches: 5. Per the germline V gene, CDR1 is ENHRY and CDR2 is SYGVKD. This CDR3 region has 14 residues. Written as DNA, the CDR3 is TGTGCCATCAGCCCGGGACAGGGTGACACTGAAGCTTTCTTT. As protein: CAISPGQGDTEAFF.

The rearrangement joins TRBV27 to TRBJ2-1; D possibly matches TRBD1 or TRBD2 (6 bases each). This CDR3 spans 15 amino acids. Germline V CDR1 and CDR2: MNHEY, SMNVEV (reference sequence). Deletions cut 7 bases from V and 3 bases from J, with 16 bases between. The CDR3 coding sequence is TGTGCCAGCACTAGAGGGGGACTTAGCTACAATGAGCAGTTCTTC. Protein: CASTRGGLSYNEQFF.

V is TRBV2 and J is TRBJ2-7; D ambiguous. This CDR3 region has 12 residues. Germline assignment: CDR1 SNHLY and CDR2 FYNNEI. The V end lost 5 bases, the J end lost 2 bases, and 7 bases lay between the germline ends. CDR3 amino acids: CASSKRTYEQYV. CDR3 sequence (DNA): TGTGCCAGCAGTAAAAGGACCTACGAGCAGTACGTC.

This chain uses TRBV5-4 with TRBJ1-1, with 8 nucleotides matching TRBD1. The CDR3 totals 14 residues. Germline CDR1 and CDR2: SGHNT and YYREEE (reference sequence). Trimming took 3 bases from V and 4 from J; bases not matched to a gene: 5. In DNA form, the CDR3 reads TGTGCCAGCAGCTCCAGGGGGCGTCCCACTGAAGCTTTCTTT. Amino acids: CASSSRGRPTEAFF. Drawing the rest from reference TRBV5-4 and TRBJ1-1, the complete variable domain is ETGVTQSPTHLIKTRGQQVTLRCSSQSGHNTVSWYQQALGQGPQFIFQYYREEENGRGNFPPRFSGLQFPNYSSELNVNALELDDSALYLCASSSRGRPTEAFFGQGTRLTVV.

The chain employs TRBV9 and TRBJ2-1; TRBD1 matches 7 bases. In germline, CDR1 is SGDLS, CDR2 YYNGEE. Trimming at V came to 3 bases and at J to 2 bases, leaving 11 bases not matched to a gene. This CDR3 has 17 residues. CDR3 residues: CASSAPPNRGPYNEQFF. DNA of the CDR3: TGTGCCAGCAGCGCCCCACCCAACAGGGGACCCTACAATGAGCAGTTCTTC. The entire variable domain, with the rest obtained from reference TRBV9 and TRBJ2-1, is as follows: DSGVTQTPKHLITATGQRVTLRCSPRSGDLSVYWYQQSLDQGLQFLIQYYNGEERAKGNILERFSAQQFPDLHSELNLSSLELGDSALYFCASSAPPNRGPYNEQFFGPGTRLTVL.

This clone was counted a single time. The CDR3 DNA reads as TGCAGCGTTTGGGTGGGAGACACCGGGGAGCTGTTTTTT. Translated, it gives CSVWVGDTGELFF. The J gene is TRBJ2-2, the V gene TRBV29-1; TRBD2 is a possible D gene (5 bases). V gave up 5 bases and J gave up 3 bases, with 10 bases separating them. The CDR3 loop spans 13 amino acids. Per germline, CDR1 SQVTM and CDR2 ANQGSEA.

This chain links TRBV28 with TRBJ1-6, with a possible D match to TRBD1 (5 bases). The V end was cut by 6 bases, the J end by 10 bases, with 25 bases between. CDR1 MDHEN and CDR2 SYDVKM come from the germline V gene. The CDR3 is 17 amino acids. DNA for the CDR3: TGTGCCAGCAGCTGGCCGGGGCCCCGACGAGCCAGATCACCCCTCCACTTT. Amino acid sequence: CASSWPGPRRARSPLHF.

The genes are TRBV18 and TRBJ2-1; 9 bases fit TRBD2. V trimming: 0 bases; J trimming: 8 bases; junction bases outside the gene matches: 5. Germline V gene data show CDR1 as KGHSH and CDR2 as LQKENI. This CDR3 has 15 residues. The CDR3 bases are TGTGCCAGCTCACCACCGGTAGCGGGGGTATATGAGCAGTTCTTC. Translating it yields CASSPPVAGVYEQFF.

The chain recombines TRBV4-1 with TRBJ2-1, with a possible D match to TRBD2 (5 bases). Per the germline V gene, CDR1 is MGHRA and CDR2 is YSYEKL. The length of the CDR3 is 14 residues. With 4 bases removed from V and 9 bases from J, the gap between germline ends came to 16 bases. CDR3 in amino acids: CASSPDEGRGEQFF. CDR3 bases: TGCGCCAGCAGCCCTGATGAGGGTAGAGGTGAGCAGTTCTTC.